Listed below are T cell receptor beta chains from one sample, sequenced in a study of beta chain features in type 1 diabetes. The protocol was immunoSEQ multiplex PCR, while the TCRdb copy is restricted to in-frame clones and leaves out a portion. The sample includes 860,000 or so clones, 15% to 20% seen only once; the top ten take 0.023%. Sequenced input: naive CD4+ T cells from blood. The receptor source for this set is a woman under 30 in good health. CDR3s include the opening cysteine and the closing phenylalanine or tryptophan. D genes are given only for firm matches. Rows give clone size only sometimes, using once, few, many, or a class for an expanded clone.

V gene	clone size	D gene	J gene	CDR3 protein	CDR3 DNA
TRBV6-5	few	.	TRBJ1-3	CASSPTLGNTIYF	TGTGCCAGCAGTCCGACCCTGGGAAACACCATATATTTT
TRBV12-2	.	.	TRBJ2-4	CASRLVRGAKNIQYF	TGTGCAAGTCGCTTAGTCAGAGGAGCCAAAAACATTCAGTACTTC
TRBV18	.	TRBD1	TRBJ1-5	CASSPQGQGLSAQHF	TGTGCCAGCTCACCACAAGGACAGGGACTGTCGGCCCAGCATTTT
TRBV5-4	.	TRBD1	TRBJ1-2	CASSNPGTGSANYGYTF	TGTGCCAGCAGCAATCCGGGGACAGGGTCAGCTAACTATGGCTACACCTTC
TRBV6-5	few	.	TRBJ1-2	CASRSGINYGYTF	TGTGCCAGCAGGTCCGGGATTAACTATGGCTACACCTTC
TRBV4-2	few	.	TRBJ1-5	CASSQDKVNPQHF	TGTGCCAGCAGCCAAGATAAAGTAAATCCCCAGCATTTT
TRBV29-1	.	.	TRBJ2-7	CSVGAGFCEQYF	TGCAGCGTCGGGGCGGGATTTTGCGAGCAGTACTTC
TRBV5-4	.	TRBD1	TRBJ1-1	CASTDRGRMNTEAFF	TGTGCCAGTACGGACAGGGGTAGAATGAACACTGAAGCTTTCTTT
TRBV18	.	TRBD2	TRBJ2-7	CASSPGLAGVNEQYF	TGTGCCAGCTCACCCGGACTAGCGGGAGTAAACGAGCAGTACTTC
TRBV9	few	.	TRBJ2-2	CASSSGLGEYTGELFF	TGTGCCAGCAGCTCTGGGTTGGGGGAGTACACCGGGGAGCTGTTTTTT
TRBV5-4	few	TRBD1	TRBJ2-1	CASRPGTGAYNEQFF	TGTGCCAGCAGGCCCGGGACAGGGGCCTACAATGAGCAGTTCTTC
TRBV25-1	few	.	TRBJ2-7	CASSAHYEQYF	TGTGCCAGCAGTGCCCACTACGAGCAGTACTTC
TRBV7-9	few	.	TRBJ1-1	CASSDLGVRTEAFF	TGTGCCAGCAGTGACTTAGGGGTACGCACTGAAGCTTTCTTT
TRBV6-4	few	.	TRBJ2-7	CASSENPGLGKESYEQYF	TGTGCCAGCAGTGAGAACCCGGGGTTAGGCAAGGAAAGCTACGAGCAGTACTTC
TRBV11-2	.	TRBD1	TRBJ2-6	CASSFGEDRALTGANVLTF	TGTGCCAGCAGCTTCGGAGAGGACAGGGCCCTTACTGGGGCCAACGTCCTGACTTTC
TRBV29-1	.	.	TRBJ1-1	CSVRPPMNTEAFF	TGCAGCGTAAGGCCACCGATGAACACTGAAGCTTTCTTT
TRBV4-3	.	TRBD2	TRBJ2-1	CASSQAGGSYNEQFF	TGCGCCAGCAGCCAAGCGGGGGGTTCCTACAATGAGCAGTTCTTC
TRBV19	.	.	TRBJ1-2	CASTDRFYGYTF	TGTGCCAGTACGGACAGATTCTATGGCTACACCTTC
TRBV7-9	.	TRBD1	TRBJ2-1	CASSLGWDRTTPNEQFF	TGTGCCAGCAGCTTAGGGTGGGACAGGACAACTCCTAATGAGCAGTTCTTC
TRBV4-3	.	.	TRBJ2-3	CASSFDRGTDTQYF	TGCGCCAGCAGCTTCGACCGGGGCACAGATACGCAGTATTTT
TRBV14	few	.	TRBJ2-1	CASSQVSGYNEQFF	TGTGCCAGCAGCCAAGTTTCAGGCTACAATGAGCAGTTCTTC
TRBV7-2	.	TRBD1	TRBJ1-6	CASSLAGQGNSPLHF	TGTGCCAGCAGCTTAGCTGGACAGGGGAATTCACCCCTCCACTTT
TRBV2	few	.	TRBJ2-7	CASSDWVEQYF	TGTGCCAGCAGTGACTGGGTTGAGCAGTACTTC
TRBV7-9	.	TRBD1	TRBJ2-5	CASSEMGQGETQYF	TGTGCCAGCAGCGAAATGGGACAGGGCGAGACCCAGTACTTC
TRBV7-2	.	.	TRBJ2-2	CASSLGNLNTGELFF	TGTGCCAGCAGCTTAGGTAACTTGAACACCGGGGAGCTGTTTTTT
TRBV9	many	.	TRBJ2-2	CASSVRFAAPNTGELFF	TGTGCCAGCAGCGTACGCTTCGCAGCGCCTAACACCGGGGAGCTGTTTTTT
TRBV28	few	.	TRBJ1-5	CASSSAALSDQPQHF	TGTGCCAGCAGTTCGGCCGCTCTATCGGATCAGCCCCAGCATTTT
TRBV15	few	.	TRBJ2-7	CATSREGSGSTYEQYF	TGTGCCACCAGCAGAGAGGGCTCAGGGTCAACCTACGAGCAGTACTTC
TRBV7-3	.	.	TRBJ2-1	CASSLQGNEQFF	TGTGCCAGCAGCTTACAAGGCAATGAGCAGTTCTTC
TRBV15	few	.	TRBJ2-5	CATSRRLGETQYF	TGTGCCACCAGCAGGCGACTAGGGGAGACCCAGTACTTC
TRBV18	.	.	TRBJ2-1	CASSPPSGALYNEQFF	TGTGCCAGCTCGCCCCCGTCGGGGGCCCTTTACAATGAGCAGTTCTTC
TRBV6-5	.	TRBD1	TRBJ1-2	CASSGQVDGYTF	TGTGCCAGCAGCGGACAGGTCGACGGCTACACCTTC
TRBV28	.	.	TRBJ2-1	CASKDGSSNEQFF	TGTGCCAGCAAGGACGGGAGTTCCAATGAGCAGTTCTTC
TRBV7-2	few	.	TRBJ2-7	CASSLLPGRGSYEQYF	TGTGCCAGCAGCTTACTTCCGGGACGGGGGTCCTACGAGCAGTACTTC
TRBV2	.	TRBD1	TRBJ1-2	CASSETPSGQGPGYTF	TGTGCCAGCAGTGAAACCCCCTCCGGACAGGGGCCTGGCTACACCTTC